Each of the 15 T cell receptor beta chains below was sequenced from the same sample in a study of blood T cell repertoires in COVID-19. The method was immunoSEQ multiplex PCR; TCRdb's version includes in-frame clones alone and lacks a portion of them. The data contain approximately 280,000 clones, 88% of them seen just once; the ten biggest clones take up approximately 8.8%. Input material: peripheral blood. The receptors shown here come from a man aged 18 to 35 with active or convalescent COVID-19.

This clone has a single count. The chain couples TRBV27 to TRBJ2-3, with TRBD2 matching over 7 bases. The CDR3 totals 15 residues. CDR1 and CDR2 from the germline V gene are MNHEY and SMNVEV (reference sequence). The V segment lost 4 bases and the J segment 1 base; nucleotides outside the gene matches: 5. The CDR3 spells CASSSYAGGTDTQYF. CDR3 DNA: TGTGCCAGCAGTTCCTATGCGGGGGGCACAGATACGCAGTATTTT.

As concerns this clone: This sequence may be a read error, since a much larger clone differs from it by one base. The chain carries TRBV11-2 and TRBJ2-3, with D unresolved. The length of the CDR3 is 12 residues. V was pared by 5 bases and J by 0 bases, with 3 bases between. Germline V gene data show CDR1 as SGHAT and CDR2 as FQNNGV. The CDR3 spells CASSPSTDTQYF. The CDR3 DNA follows: TGTGCCAGCAGCCCTAGCACAGATACGCAGTATTTT. The whole variable domain, remainder taken from reference TRBV11-2 and TRBJ2-3, is EAGVAQSPRYKIIEKRQSVAFWCNPISGHATLYWYQQILGQGPKLLIQFQNNGVVDDSQLPKDRFSAERLKGVDSTLKIQPAKLEDSAVYLCASSPSTDTQYFGPGTRLTVL.

The V and J genes are TRBV27 and TRBJ1-5; no clear D. With 4 bases removed from V and 2 bases from J, the gap between germline ends came to 12 bases. CDR3 length: 15 residues. The germline V gene encodes CDR1 MNHEY and CDR2 SMNVEV (reference sequence). CDR3 nucleotides: TGTGCCAGCAGTTCCACTAGTGGAGGCAATCAGCCCCAGCATTTT. It is translated as CASSSTSGGNQPQHF.

Details on this clone: Other DNA sequences within the sample encode an identical CDR3. This rearrangement joins TRBV12-3 or TRBV12-4 to TRBJ1-1; weak D call: TRBD1 (5 bases). Deletions cut 6 bases from V and 4 bases from J, with 12 bases between. The CDR3 is 13 residues long. CDR3 DNA: TGTGCCAGCAGCCCTGGGGGGGGCACTGAAGCTTTCTTT. Protein: CASSPGGGTEAFF.

J is TRBJ2-3 and V is TRBV4-1; 9 bases fit TRBD2. This CDR3 is 17 amino acids long. V trimming: 4 bases; J trimming: 5 bases; junction bases outside the gene matches: 13. The germline V gene has CDR1 MGHRA and CDR2 YSYEKL. Here the CDR3 DNA reads TGCGCCAGCAGCCTCTCCCGGGGCGGGGGGGCCAGAGATACGCAGTATTTT. It codes for CASSLSRGGGARDTQYF.

The chain joins TRBV14 to TRBJ1-1; tentatively, D is TRBD1 (5 bases). The CDR3 length is 14 residues. The germline V gene encodes CDR1 SGHDN and CDR2 FVKESK. Trimming removed 3 bases at V and 1 base at J, with 9 bases between. CDR3 loop: CASSQGGTNTEAFF. Here the CDR3 DNA reads TGTGCCAGCAGCCAGGGGGGGACGAACACTGAAGCTTTCTTT.

CDR3 bases: TGCGCCAGCAGCTTGGGACCAGGAAACAATTCACCCCTCCACTTT. It specifies CASSLGPGNNSPLHF. The rearrangement joins TRBV5-1 to TRBJ1-6; D remains ambiguous. Germline CDR1 is SGHRS and CDR2 is YFSETQ. Trimming removed 0 bases from V and 7 bases from J, with 11 bases in between. There are 15 residues in the CDR3.

The CDR3 nucleotides are TGTGCCAGCAGGGTGGACAGGGCGGAAAAGGCGAACACTGAAGCTTTCTTT. Translated, it gives CASRVDRAEKANTEAFF. This sequence joins TRBV2 and TRBJ1-1; TRBD1 matches 8 bases. Germline V gene lookup returns CDR1 SNHLY and CDR2 FYNNEI. The CDR3 contains 17 residues. With 6 bases clipped from V and 1 base from J, the junction kept 13 bases outside the gene matches.

The chain employs TRBV7-9 and TRBJ1-2; D call uncertain. The ends were cut back, 1 base at V and 6 bases at J, with 15 bases in the middle. The CDR3 length is 15 residues. Looked up from germline, CDR1 is SEHNR and CDR2 is FQNEAQ (reference sequence). CDR3 amino acids: CASSLGAPGVDGYTF. In nucleotides, the CDR3 is TGTGCCAGCAGCTTAGGGGCCCCCGGGGTTGATGGCTACACCTTC.

This clone was seen just once. The chain couples TRBV12-5 to TRBJ2-7; 7 bases agree with TRBD1. The ends lost 6 bases at V and 4 bases at J; junction bases unmatched: 12. The CDR3 consists of 15 residues. Germline V gene sequence: CDR1 LGHNT, CDR2 FRNRAP. CDR3 sequence: CASGFNPGQMYEQYF. The CDR3 nucleotides read TGTGCTAGTGGCTTCAACCCGGGACAGATGTACGAGCAGTACTTC. The whole variable domain, remainder taken from reference TRBV12-5 and TRBJ2-7, is DARVTQTPRHKVTEMGQEVTMRCQPILGHNTVFWYRQTMMQGLELLAYFRNRAPLDDSGMPKDRFSAEMPDATLATLKIQPSEPRDSAVYFCASGFNPGQMYEQYFGPGTRLTVT.

The V gene is TRBV7-3, the J gene TRBJ2-3, with D perhaps matching TRBD2 (6 bases). The germline V gene encodes CDR1 SGHTA and CDR2 FQGTGA. Trimming left V 1 base short and J 2 bases short, with 10 bases between. The CDR3 has 15 residues. The CDR3: CASSLSGGFTDTQYF. For the CDR3, the DNA is TGTGCCAGCAGCTTAAGTGGGGGGTTCACAGATACGCAGTATTTT.

Of note for this clone: Other DNA sequences in this specimen translate into the identical CDR3. V and J are TRBV9 and TRBJ2-1; tentatively, D is TRBD1 (6 bases). Germline V gene lookup returns CDR1 SGDLS and CDR2 YYNGEE. V dropped 2 bases and J dropped 5 bases, with 8 bases sitting between them. There are 13 residues in the CDR3. CDR3 amino acids: CASSVGQNNEQFF. The DNA for the CDR3 is TGTGCCAGCAGCGTTGGACAGAACAATGAGCAGTTCTTC.

This sequence joins TRBV5-1 and TRBJ2-3; 12 nucleotides line up with TRBD2. The CDR3 is 17 amino acids. CDR1 and CDR2 from the germline V gene are SGHRS and YFSETQ. The ends lost 0 bases at V and 4 bases at J; junction bases unmatched: 6. The CDR3 region has the DNA TGCGCCAGCAGCTTGGGCCCCCTAGCGGGGGGGGCAGATACGCAGTATTTT. Protein sequence: CASSLGPLAGGADTQYF.

This chain links TRBV27 with TRBJ2-7, with a possible D match to TRBD1 (5 bases). This CDR3 is built from 13 residues. Germline CDR1 is MNHEY and CDR2 is SMNVEV (reference sequence). V was pared by 6 bases and J by 2 bases, with 11 bases between. The CDR3 here is CASSRQWTYEQYF. For the CDR3, the DNA is TGTGCCAGCAGCCGACAGTGGACCTACGAGCAGTACTTC.

The gene calls are TRBV5-1 and TRBJ1-1; TRBD1 agrees at 7 bases. CDR1 is SGHRS and CDR2 is YFSETQ in the germline V gene. This CDR3 spans 16 amino acids. Trimming cost V 0 bases and J 1 base; bases outside gene matches: 6. The CDR3, as DNA: TGCGCCAGCAGCTTGGGGGCCGGGACAGCGAACACTGAAGCTTTCTTT. Its protein product is CASSLGAGTANTEAFF. Looking up the rest from reference TRBV5-1 and TRBJ1-1 gives the full variable domain: KAGVTQTPRYLIKTRGQQVTLSCSPISGHRSVSWYQQTPGQGLQFLFEYFSETQRNKGNFPGRFSGRQFSNSRSEMNVSTLELGDSALYLCASSLGAGTANTEAFFGQGTRLTVV.